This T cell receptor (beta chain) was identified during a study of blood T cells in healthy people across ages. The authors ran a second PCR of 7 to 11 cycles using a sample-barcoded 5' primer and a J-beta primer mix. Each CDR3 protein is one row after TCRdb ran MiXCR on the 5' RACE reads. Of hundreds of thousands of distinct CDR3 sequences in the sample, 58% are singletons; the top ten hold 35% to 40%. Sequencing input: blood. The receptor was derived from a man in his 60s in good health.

The DNA for the CDR3 is TGCGCCAGCAGCTTGGGACTAGCGGGAACTAGCAGATACAATGAGCAGTTCTTC. Translation: CASSLGLAGTSRYNEQFF. V and J are TRBV5-1 and TRBJ2-1; 11 bases map to TRBD2. This CDR3 spans 18 amino acids. Trimming cost V 0 bases and J 4 bases; bases outside gene matches: 9. Per germline, CDR1 SGHRS and CDR2 YFSETQ.